These 9 T cell receptor beta chains originate from one sample sequenced in a study of T cell changes during pregnancy in multiple sclerosis. This table comes from immunoSEQ multiplex PCR, and its TCRdb copy is limited to in-frame clones, with some not included. This table has around 13,000 clones, more than 70% appearing once. Source: CD8+ T cells from peripheral blood mononuclear cells, taken in the second trimester of pregnancy. These TCRs come from a female donor in good health, enrolled as a control in a pregnancy study.

In this sample, this clone is medium-sized. The sample holds other DNA sequences that translate to the same CDR3. The rearrangement uses TRBV6-4 and TRBJ2-3; D is perhaps TRBD2 (5 bases). Between the trimmed V and J ends, which lost 4 bases and 0 bases, there was a span of 5 bases. Germline values: CDR1 MRHNA, CDR2 SNTAGT. The CDR3 has 13 amino acids. CDR3: CASSGGSTDTQYF. The CDR3, as DNA: TGTGCCAGCAGTGGCGGGAGCACAGATACGCAGTATTTT.

This clone appeared a single time. The rearrangement links TRBV27 to TRBJ1-1; D call uncertain. V lost 2 bases and J lost 4, with 8 bases in between. Germline CDR1 reads MNHEY; CDR2 reads SMNVEV (reference sequence). This CDR3 is 13 amino acids long. The CDR3 DNA is TGTGCCAGCAGTTTAGGCGGGAGCACTGAAGCTTTCTTT. Protein sequence: CASSLGGSTEAFF.

This clone appeared a few times. CDR3 in DNA: TGTGCCAGCAGCCAGGATTCCGGGACCTACAATGAGCAGTTCTTC. Its translation: CASSQDSGTYNEQFF. This chain uses TRBV14 with TRBJ2-1, with D perhaps TRBD2 (5 bases). Deletions cut 3 bases from V and 2 bases from J, with 11 bases between. Germline CDR1 reads SGHDN; CDR2 reads FVKESK. The CDR3 extends over 15 amino acids.

The gene calls are TRBV7-9 and TRBJ2-1, with D uncertain. The length of the CDR3 is 15 residues. V dropped 5 bases and J dropped 7 bases, with 18 bases sitting between them. Germline CDR1 is SEHNR and CDR2 is FQNEAQ (reference sequence). CDR3 sequence (DNA): TGTGCCAGCAGCGATACATTGGGTTCGAGGAATGAGCAGTTCTTC. It translates to CASSDTLGSRNEQFF.

V usage is TRBV28 and J usage is TRBJ2-5, with D possibly matching TRBD1 (6 bases). V was shortened by 3 bases and J by 5 bases, with 13 bases between the two germline ends. The length of the CDR3 is 14 residues. Germline-derived CDR1 and CDR2 are MDHEN and SYDVKM. CDR3 in amino acids: CASSFMQTGETQYF. CDR3 DNA: TGTGCCAGCAGTTTTATGCAAACAGGGGAGACCCAGTACTTC.

A single count supports this clone. The rearrangement links TRBV4-2 to TRBJ1-5; no clear D. The CDR3 spans 16 residues. CDR1 and CDR2 from the germline V gene are LGHNA and YNFKEQ. V gave up 0 bases and J gave up 0 bases, with 9 bases separating them. The CDR3 reads CASSQESPYSNQPQHF. CDR3 DNA sequence: TGTGCCAGCAGCCAAGAGAGTCCTTATAGCAATCAGCCCCAGCATTTT.

By share of the sample, this clone is large. The rearrangement links TRBV9 to TRBJ1-1; TRBD1 is a possible D gene (5 bases). This CDR3 contains 15 residues. Per the germline V gene, CDR1 is SGDLS and CDR2 is YYNGEE. Trimming took off 3 bases at V and 6 bases at J, with 18 bases between the two ends. The CDR3 nucleotides are TGTGCCAGCAGCGAGACCGGGGGGTTATTGGCTGAAGCTTTCTTT. Protein sequence: CASSETGGLLAEAFF. Together with reference TRBV9 and TRBJ1-1, the CDR3 gives the full variable domain: DSGVTQTPKHLITATGQRVTLRCSPRSGDLSVYWYQQSLDQGLQFLIQYYNGEERAKGNILERFSAQQFPDLHSELNLSSLELGDSALYFCASSETGGLLAEAFFGQGTRLTVV.

This chain joins TRBV29-1 and TRBJ2-1, with 11 positions matching TRBD2. This CDR3 is 16 amino acids long. The germline CDR1 and CDR2 sequences are SQVTM and ANQGSEA. The V segment lost 5 bases and the J segment 7 bases; nucleotides outside the gene matches: 13. CDR3 nucleotide sequence: TGCAGCGTTACCGGACAGACTAGCGGGAACCCTAATGAGCAGTTCTTC. It is translated as CSVTGQTSGNPNEQFF.

V is TRBV15 and J is TRBJ2-2; D is possibly TRBD1 (5 bases). V lost 2 bases, J lost 5 bases, and 12 bases lay in between. This CDR3 region has 15 residues. Germline V gene sequence: CDR1 LNHNV, CDR2 YYDKDF (reference sequence). The CDR3 DNA reads TGTGCCACCAGCAGACACGACAGTATTACCGGGGAGCTGTTTTTT. It codes for CATSRHDSITGELFF.